This entry lists 20 T cell receptor beta chains sequenced from one sample in a study of blood T cell repertoires in COVID-19. Assay: immunoSEQ multiplex PCR; the TCRdb copy retains only in-frame clones and omits some. The repertoire holds over 450,000 clones, with 89% as singletons. Sample: peripheral blood. These receptors were collected from a man aged 18 to 30 with COVID-19, enrolled during active disease.

The table lists this clone with a count of one. The chain is built from TRBV5-1 and TRBJ2-7; 7 bases are shared with TRBD2. The germline gives CDR1 SGHRS, CDR2 YFSETQ. This CDR3 spans 15 amino acids. V shed 4 bases and J 0 bases; nucleotides not matched to a gene: 7. The CDR3, as DNA: TGCGCCAGCAGCCCCAGGACTAGAAGCTCCTACGAGCAGTACTTC. Its translation: CASSPRTRSSYEQYF.

In this sample, this clone turned up a few times. The genes are TRBV19 and TRBJ1-5, with 8 bases matching TRBD1. The CDR3 is 15 residues long. The ends lost 9 bases at V and 4 bases at J; junction bases unmatched: 11. Per the germline V gene, CDR1 is LNHDA and CDR2 is SQIVND (reference sequence). The CDR3 nucleotides read TGTGCCAGCCGGAATGACAGGGGATGGAATCAGCCCCAGCATTTT. It specifies CASRNDRGWNQPQHF.

The chain joins TRBV3-1 (or the pseudogene TRBV3-2) to TRBJ2-3, with 7 bases aligning to TRBD2. The length of the CDR3 is 16 residues. The V and J ends lost 1 base and 2 bases, in that order; junction bases with no gene match: 6. CDR1 and CDR2 from the germline V gene are LGHDT and YNNKEL (reference sequence). As DNA, the CDR3 is TGTGCCAGCAGCCAAGCTGGGGGGGGAAACACAGATACGCAGTATTTT. Translating it yields CASSQAGGGNTDTQYF.

The gene calls are TRBV7-9 and TRBJ1-4; no reliable D call. The CDR3 is 14 residues long. Germline-derived CDR1 and CDR2 are SEHNR and FQNEAQ (reference sequence). The V gene lost 2 bases and the J gene lost 0 bases, with 4 bases spanning the gap. CDR3 sequence: CASSLTATNEKLFF. The CDR3 DNA reads as TGTGCCAGCAGCTTAACTGCAACTAATGAAAAACTGTTTTTT. The whole variable domain, remainder taken from reference TRBV7-9 and TRBJ1-4, is DTGVSQNPRHKITKRGQNVTFRCDPISEHNRLYWYRQTLGQGPEFLTYFQNEAQLEKSRLLSDRFSAERPKGSFSTLEIQRTEQGDSAMYLCASSLTATNEKLFFGSGTQLSVL.

The gene calls are TRBV18 and TRBJ1-4, with a weak D call TRBD1 (5 bases). The V gene lost 3 bases and the J gene lost 4 bases, with 9 bases spanning the gap. The CDR3 consists of 14 residues. Germline CDR1 reads KGHSH; CDR2 reads LQKENI. The DNA of the CDR3 is TGTGCCAGCTCACCCAGGGCAGTTAATGAAAAACTGTTTTTT. As protein: CASSPRAVNEKLFF.

This clone was seen only once. This rearrangement joins TRBV2 to TRBJ2-1; 9 bases are shared with TRBD2. Unmatched junction bases numbered 5, after V lost 4 bases and J lost 7 bases. Germline V CDR1 and CDR2: SNHLY, FYNNEI. CDR3 size: 14 residues. CDR3 coding DNA: TGTGCCAGCAGTGGGGCGGGAGGGGAGAATGAGCAGTTCTTC. Its protein product is CASSGAGGENEQFF.

The chain recombines TRBV4-1 with TRBJ2-5; D may be TRBD2 (6 bases). The V gene's germline CDR1 is MGHRA and CDR2 YSYEKL. The CDR3 length is 14 residues. V dropped 4 bases and J dropped 5 bases, with 14 bases sitting between them. For the CDR3, the DNA is TGCGCCAGCAGCCTTATGGAGGGACGTGAGACCCAGTACTTC. Translation gives CASSLMEGRETQYF.

The V and J genes are TRBV9 and TRBJ2-1; 9 nucleotides match TRBD1. CDR1 SGDLS and CDR2 YYNGEE come from the germline V gene. The CDR3 loop spans 15 amino acids. Losses at the gene ends were 4 bases for V and 5 bases for J; bases not matched to a gene: 7. The CDR3: CASSILGTGNNEQFF. The CDR3 DNA reads TGTGCCAGCAGCATACTCGGGACAGGGAACAATGAGCAGTTCTTC.

Remarks on this clone: This same CDR3 is encoded by further DNA sequences in the sample. The chain couples TRBV19 to TRBJ2-2, with D perhaps TRBD2 (5 bases). This CDR3 is 15 amino acids long. The germline CDR1 and CDR2 sequences are LNHDA and SQIVND (reference sequence). V lost 1 base and J lost 4, with 10 bases in between. In DNA form, the CDR3 reads TGTGCCAGTAGTATAGGGGGTCGGGGCACCGGGGAGCTGTTTTTT. This codes for CASSIGGRGTGELFF.

V usage is TRBV6-5 and J usage is TRBJ2-7; 8 bases agree with TRBD1. This CDR3 region has 14 residues. After removal of 6 bases from V and 4 bases from J, the junction contained 8 bases not matched to a gene. Germline V gene data show CDR1 as MNHEY and CDR2 as SVGAGI. The CDR3 sequence: CASRVDRGGYEQYF. The CDR3 nucleotides are TGTGCCAGCAGGGTAGACAGGGGTGGTTACGAGCAGTACTTC.

The V gene is TRBV6-5, the J gene TRBJ2-7, with a tentative D call TRBD2 (5 bases). The germline gives CDR1 MNHEY, CDR2 SVGAGI. This CDR3 has 14 amino acids. V was pared by 5 bases and J by 2 bases, with 13 bases between. The CDR3 is CASSTRAGPYEQYF. CDR3 sequence (DNA): TGTGCCAGCAGTACCCGTGCGGGCCCCTACGAGCAGTACTTC.

The gene calls are TRBV6-1 and TRBJ2-7, with 9 bases fitting TRBD2. The CDR3 contains 17 residues. Trimming took 4 bases from V and 3 from J; bases not matched to a gene: 13. Germline lookup yields CDR1 MNHNS and CDR2 SASEGT. The chain's CDR3 is CASSAGLASRSDYEQYF. CDR3 coding DNA: TGTGCCAGCAGTGCCGGACTAGCGAGTCGCTCTGACTACGAGCAGTACTTC.

The V gene is TRBV6-5, the J gene TRBJ2-7, with 13 bases aligning to TRBD2. The CDR3 loop spans 16 amino acids. Trimming removed 4 bases from V and 3 bases from J; junction bases left unmatched: 6. Germline CDR1 MNHEY, CDR2 SVGAGI. CDR3 DNA: TGTGCCAGCAGTTCCCCGACTAGCGGGAGGATCTACGAGCAGTACTTC. This encodes CASSSPTSGRIYEQYF.

The chain joins TRBV7-2 to TRBJ1-6; D is undetermined. Germline CDR1 SGHTA, CDR2 FQGNSA. This CDR3 comprises 16 residues. V was shortened by 5 bases and J by 9 bases, with 20 bases between the two germline ends. The CDR3 loop reads CASSPGRSGGSSPLHF. In DNA form, the CDR3 reads TGTGCCAGCAGCCCAGGACGCTCCGGAGGGAGTTCACCCCTCCACTTT.

This chain joins TRBV10-1 and TRBJ2-3; D might be TRBD2 (5 bases). The V gene's germline CDR1 is WNHNN and CDR2 SYGVQD (reference sequence). V was clipped by 10 bases and J by 2 bases, with 19 bases between them. CDR3 length: 15 residues. This chain's CDR3 is CATDVMGGLTDTQYF. In nucleotides, the CDR3 is TGCGCCACCGATGTGATGGGCGGGCTCACAGATACGCAGTATTTT.

This chain connects TRBV12-5 to TRBJ2-3; 9 bases agree with TRBD1. CDR3 length: 17 residues. Per the germline V gene, CDR1 is LGHNT and CDR2 is FRNRAP. Trimming took 5 bases from V and 4 from J; bases not matched to a gene: 13. CDR3 region: CASGPRRGTGLADTQYF. The CDR3 nucleotides are TGTGCTAGTGGTCCCCGTCGCGGGACAGGGTTAGCAGATACGCAGTATTTT.

This chain joins TRBV28 and TRBJ2-7; 11 bases line up with TRBD1. In germline, CDR1 is MDHEN, CDR2 SYDVKM. The CDR3 spans 15 residues. The ends lost 0 bases at V and 10 bases at J; junction bases unmatched: 8. The CDR3 protein is CASSLWAGQGVTQYF. The DNA for the CDR3 is TGTGCCAGCAGTTTATGGGCGGGACAGGGGGTAACCCAGTACTTC.

This chain joins TRBV5-1 and TRBJ2-2; possibly TRBD1 for D (5 bases). Germline V CDR1 and CDR2: SGHRS, YFSETQ. V was cut by 3 bases and J by 3 bases, with 18 bases left in between. The CDR3 contains 17 residues. The CDR3 nucleotides are TGCGCCAGCAGCTCGGCCGGACATTCCACGGACACCGGGGAGCTGTTTTTT. It yields the protein CASSSAGHSTDTGELFF.

This chain's CDR3 is CASSLGLEEPQHF. The CDR3, as DNA: TGTGCCAGCAGCTTAGGGTTGGAGGAGCCCCAGCATTTT. The V and J genes are TRBV13 and TRBJ1-5; D unclear. Germline CDR1 and CDR2: PRHDT and FYEKMQ (reference sequence). The CDR3 is 13 amino acids. V lost 0 bases and J 8 bases, leaving 8 bases between the germline ends.

This clone was seen once. The chain combines TRBV19 with TRBJ2-1; D perhaps matches TRBD1 (5 bases). The CDR3 runs 13 residues. Germline CDR1 LNHDA, CDR2 SQIVND (reference sequence). Trimming took 1 base from V and 8 from J, leaving 9 bases between them. CDR3 nucleotides: TGTGCCAGTAGTATAGCCCTAGGGGATGAGCAGTTCTTC. Translation: CASSIALGDEQFF.